This T cell receptor beta chain was obtained from a study of CD8+ T cells in alopecia areata. V shed 7 bases, J shed 1 base, and the junction held 4 bases outside the gene matches. Per germline, CDR1 GTSNPN and CDR2 SVGIG (reference sequence). This CDR3 spans 15 amino acids. RNA, once extracted, was reverse transcribed into cDNA for use as the sequencing template. Sequenced by immunoSEQ multiplex PCR; TCRdb stores in-frame clones only, minus some. This sample has around 210,000 clones, with around 65% found just once. As for treatment: oral pan-JAK inhibitor, 5-10 mg twice daily. This sequence joins TRBV30 and TRBJ1-6; 10 bases line up with TRBD1. The sample consisted of CD4+ T cells sorted from blood, taken at week 4, from a patient treated with tofacitinib. The TCR originated in a human donor with alopecia areata. The CDR3 DNA reads as TGTGCCTTCCGGGACAGGGGATCCTATAATTCACCCCTCCACTTT. It specifies CAFRDRGSYNSPLHF. Complete variable domain (other parts from reference TRBV30 and TRBJ1-6): SQTIHQWPATLVQPVGSPLSLECTVEGTSNPNLYWYRQAAGRGLQLLFYSVGIGQISSEVPQNLSASRPQDRQFILSSKKLLLSDSGFYLCAFRDRGSYNSPLHFGNGTRLTVT.